Shown below are 31 T cell receptor beta chains from a single sample sequenced in a study of blood T cell repertoires in COVID-19. Some clones are missing from TCRdb's copy, which holds only in-frame ones; the method was immunoSEQ multiplex PCR. The repertoire includes around 130,000 clones, roughly 83% of them detected once, and about 18% sits in the top ten. Sequencing input: peripheral blood. The receptors derive from a woman of 80 years or more with acute or convalescent COVID-19.

The genes are TRBV11-3 and TRBJ2-1; TRBD1 matches at 7 bases. V was pared by 1 base and J by 1 base, with 1 base of the junction left unmatched. The CDR3 has 15 amino acids. The germline CDR1 and CDR2 sequences are SGHNT and YENEEA. CDR3 in amino acids: CASSLGQGSYNEQFF. The CDR3, as DNA: TGTGCCAGCAGCTTAGGACAGGGTTCCTACAATGAGCAGTTCTTC.

The chain combines TRBV5-5 with TRBJ1-5; no firm D call. Germline lookup yields CDR1 SGHKS and CDR2 YYEKEE (reference sequence). The CDR3 sequence is 16 residues long. The V end lost 1 base, the J end lost 2 bases, and 13 bases lay between the germline ends. The CDR3 loop is CASSLQGVRGNQPQHF. CDR3 nucleotide sequence: TGTGCCAGCAGCTTGCAAGGAGTCCGGGGCAATCAGCCCCAGCATTTT.

This chain joins TRBV27 and TRBJ1-2; 7 bases agree with TRBD1. The germline V gene has CDR1 MNHEY and CDR2 SMNVEV (reference sequence). Trimming removed 6 bases from V and 8 bases from J; junction bases left unmatched: 12. There are 14 residues in the CDR3. The CDR3 protein is CASSPRTGFGGYTF. CDR3 coding DNA: TGTGCCAGCAGCCCCCGGACAGGCTTTGGAGGCTACACCTTC.

The chain uses TRBV4-3 and TRBJ1-2; D gene uncertain. Per the germline V gene, CDR1 is LGHNA and CDR2 is YSLEER. The V gene lost 4 bases and the J gene lost 7 bases, with 16 bases spanning the gap. The CDR3 runs 14 residues. CDR3 DNA sequence: TGCGCCAGCAGCCCCCGGACGGGCGAGGGTGGCTACACCTTC. This translates into CASSPRTGEGGYTF.

The V gene is TRBV5-1, the J gene TRBJ1-1; a weak D match, TRBD1 (5 bases). Deletions cut 0 bases from V and 4 bases from J, with 7 bases between. The CDR3 has 13 residues. Germline CDR1 reads SGHRS; CDR2 reads YFSETQ. In nucleotides, the CDR3 is TGCGCCAGCAGCTTGGCAGGGTCCACTGAAGCTTTCTTT. It translates to CASSLAGSTEAFF.

This clone was picked up a small number of times. The V call is TRBV18, the J call TRBJ1-5; D is unresolved. The germline V gene has CDR1 KGHSH and CDR2 LQKENI. The V gene lost 1 base and the J gene lost 6 bases, with 16 bases spanning the gap. CDR3 length: 16 amino acids. The CDR3 sequence is CASSPLPSSSGQPQHF. In DNA form, the CDR3 reads TGTGCCAGCTCACCACTGCCCTCCTCCTCGGGTCAGCCCCAGCATTTT. The full variable domain, with the rest looked up from reference TRBV18 and TRBJ1-5, is NAGVMQNPRHLVRRRGQEARLRCSPMKGHSHVYWYRQLPEEGLKFMVYLQKENIIDESGMPKERFSAEFPKEGPSILRIQQVVRGDSAAYFCASSPLPSSSGQPQHFGDGTRLSIL.

The V call is TRBV16, the J call TRBJ2-7; D unclear. Trimming removed 3 bases from V and 2 bases from J, with 8 bases in between. This CDR3 is 13 amino acids long. CDR1 is KGHSY, CDR2 FQNENV, per germline. The CDR3 nucleotides read TGTGCCAGCAGCCAGGTCGGTACCTACGAGCAGTACTTC. This encodes CASSQVGTYEQYF.

The chain uses TRBV11-2 and TRBJ2-7, with 11 bases lining up with TRBD2. V gave up 5 bases and J gave up 2 bases; unmatched junction bases: 5. The CDR3 sequence is 15 residues long. Per germline, CDR1 SGHAT and CDR2 FQNNGV. The CDR3 nucleotides are TGTGCCAGCAGCCCGGGACTAGCGGCGACCTACGAGCAGTACTTC. Encoded protein: CASSPGLAATYEQYF.

The V call is TRBV7-9, the J call TRBJ2-5; 7 bases are shared with TRBD2. Germline trimming cut 5 bases from V and 2 bases from J; bases unmatched to any gene: 11. This CDR3 is 16 amino acids long. Germline CDR1 reads SEHNR; CDR2 reads FQNEAQ (reference sequence). The CDR3 region is CASSPARAAGQETQYF. CDR3 sequence (DNA): TGTGCCAGCAGCCCAGCGAGGGCAGCGGGGCAAGAGACCCAGTACTTC.

The chain joins TRBV4-3 to TRBJ1-5; maybe TRBD1 (6 bases). V dropped 2 bases and J dropped 5 bases, with 13 bases sitting between them. The CDR3 loop spans 15 amino acids. Germline V gene lookup returns CDR1 LGHNA and CDR2 YSLEER. The CDR3 coding sequence is TGCGCCAGCAGCCAATATCTACAGGGCGATCAGCCCCAGCATTTT. Translating gives CASSQYLQGDQPQHF.

In DNA form, the CDR3 reads TGTGCCAGCAGTTACTCGACAGGGACTGGGGCCAACGTCCTGACTTTC. This translates into CASSYSTGTGANVLTF. This chain connects TRBV6-5 to TRBJ2-6, with 7 bases that match TRBD1. V trimming: 0 bases; J trimming: 2 bases; junction bases outside the gene matches: 1. CDR1 MNHEY and CDR2 SVGAGI come from the germline V gene. This CDR3 has 16 residues.

The rearrangement joins TRBV27 to TRBJ1-4; D gene ambiguous. In germline, CDR1 is MNHEY, CDR2 SMNVEV (reference sequence). The CDR3 length is 16 residues. The ends were cut back, 2 bases at V and 4 bases at J, with 14 bases in the middle. This CDR3 is CASSLGLGRLNEKLFF. The DNA of the CDR3 is TGTGCCAGCAGTTTAGGCCTCGGCAGACTTAATGAAAAACTGTTTTTT.

This chain uses TRBV20-1 with TRBJ2-1; TRBD2 matches at 7 bases. The CDR3 sequence is 14 residues long. J gave up 7 bases and V 3 bases, and 9 bases lay outside the gene matches. CDR1 is DFQATT and CDR2 is SNEGSKA in the germline V gene (reference sequence). The CDR3 DNA reads as TGCAGTGCTAGTAAGGTCGTCGGGGGGAATGAGCAGTTCTTC. Protein sequence: CSASKVVGGNEQFF.

The gene calls are TRBV4-1 and TRBJ2-5; D call uncertain. The V and J ends lost 0 bases and 5 bases respectively, with 7 bases between them. The germline V gene encodes CDR1 MGHRA and CDR2 YSYEKL. There are 13 residues in the CDR3. The CDR3 DNA follows: TGCGCCAGCAGCCAAGATATGGAGGAGACCCAGTACTTC. It yields the protein CASSQDMEETQYF.

The rearrangement uses TRBV6-4 and TRBJ1-6; no clear D gene. CDR3 length: 16 residues. Trimming shortened V by 8 bases and J by 0 bases, and 14 bases separated the two germline ends. Per germline, CDR1 MRHNA and CDR2 SNTAGT. CDR3 DNA: TGTGCCAGCTCAGGCGGGAGGGTCTCCTATAATTCACCCCTCCACTTT. Residues: CASSGGRVSYNSPLHF.

The CDR3 sequence is CATISDRAYEQYF. CDR3 sequence (DNA): TGTGCCACCATCTCGGACAGGGCATACGAGCAGTACTTC. V usage is TRBV6-5 and J usage is TRBJ2-7; 8 bases agree with TRBD1. CDR1 is MNHEY, CDR2 SVGAGI, per germline. J gave up 4 bases and V 10 bases, and 9 bases lay outside the gene matches. The CDR3 is 13 amino acids.

The rearrangement links TRBV4-3 to TRBJ1-4; unclear D gene. V dropped 4 bases and J dropped 0 bases, with 12 bases sitting between them. From germline, CDR1 is LGHNA and CDR2 YSLEER. The CDR3 is 16 amino acids. CDR3 protein: CASSLHARSTNEKLFF. DNA for the CDR3: TGCGCCAGCAGCCTCCACGCGAGATCAACTAATGAAAAACTGTTTTTT.

V usage is TRBV7-9 and J usage is TRBJ1-1; D unresolved. The CDR3 has 12 amino acids. CDR1 is SEHNR and CDR2 is FQNEAQ in the germline V gene (reference sequence). Trimming took off 4 bases at V and 7 bases at J, with 10 bases between the two ends. In DNA, the CDR3 is TGTGCCAGCAGCTCGGAGCAGAATGAAGCTTTCTTT. Translation gives CASSSEQNEAFF.

This sequence joins TRBV9 and TRBJ1-3; D is undetermined. Between the trimmed V and J ends, which lost 3 bases and 3 bases, there was a span of 10 bases. Germline-derived CDR1 and CDR2 are SGDLS and YYNGEE. The CDR3 loop spans 14 amino acids. CDR3 sequence (DNA): TGTGCCAGCAGCGAATCACCCAGTGGAAACACCATATATTTT. Residues: CASSESPSGNTIYF. Full variable domain (missing parts from reference TRBV9 and TRBJ1-3): DSGVTQTPKHLITATGQRVTLRCSPRSGDLSVYWYQQSLDQGLQFLIQYYNGEERAKGNILERFSAQQFPDLHSELNLSSLELGDSALYFCASSESPSGNTIYFGEGSWLTVV.

A single count supports this clone. The rearrangement uses TRBV19 and TRBJ1-3; D is possibly TRBD1 (6 bases). V lost 3 bases and J 0 bases, leaving 9 bases between the germline ends. Looked up from germline, CDR1 is LNHDA and CDR2 is SQIVND (reference sequence). The CDR3 has 15 amino acids. CDR3 in amino acids: CASSIGQSSGNTIYF. In DNA form, the CDR3 reads TGTGCCAGTAGTATTGGACAGTCCTCTGGAAACACCATATATTTT.

The chain uses TRBV6-5 and TRBJ1-5; 11 bases are shared with TRBD1. The J segment lost 1 base and the V segment lost 7 bases, leaving 3 bases of the junction unmatched. Germline CDR1 is MNHEY and CDR2 is SVGAGI. The CDR3 runs 15 residues. The CDR3 DNA sequence: TGTGCCAGCACTGGGACAGGGGGAAGCAATCAGCCCCAGCATTTT. It is translated as CASTGTGGSNQPQHF.

This chain connects TRBV7-2 to TRBJ1-4; D is perhaps TRBD1 (5 bases). Trimming removed 5 bases from V and 0 bases from J, with 13 bases in between. Germline values: CDR1 SGHTA, CDR2 FQGNSA. The CDR3 is 16 amino acids. DNA of the CDR3: TGTGCCAGCAGCCGCCGCAGGGTTGCAACTAATGAAAAACTGTTTTTT. It translates to CASSRRRVATNEKLFF.

The chain carries TRBV9 and TRBJ2-1, with 14 positions matching TRBD2. Looked up from germline, CDR1 is SGDLS and CDR2 is YYNGEE. The V and J ends lost 3 bases and 8 bases, in that order; junction bases with no gene match: 7. This CDR3 comprises 16 residues. DNA of the CDR3: TGTGCCAGCAGCGCGACTAGCGGGGGGGCTGTCGATGAGCAGTTCTTC. It codes for CASSATSGGAVDEQFF.

The V gene is TRBV19, the J gene TRBJ1-1; tentatively, D is TRBD1 (5 bases). The CDR3 length is 13 residues. CDR1 is LNHDA and CDR2 is SQIVND in the germline V gene (reference sequence). The germline V and J ends were trimmed by 5 bases and 1 base, with 8 bases remaining between them. CDR3 sequence: CASSLTENTEAFF. CDR3 DNA: TGTGCCAGTAGTTTGACAGAGAACACTGAAGCTTTCTTT.

V gene TRBV30 combines with J gene TRBJ2-4, with 7 bases aligning to TRBD2. The CDR3 runs 12 residues. The ends lost 3 bases at V and 12 bases at J; junction bases unmatched: 8. Germline V CDR1 and CDR2: GTSNPN, SVGIG (reference sequence). As DNA, the CDR3 is TGTGCCTGGAGGGGGGGGTACGGGACTCAGTACTTC. Protein product: CAWRGGYGTQYF.

The chain recombines TRBV5-4 with TRBJ2-5; TRBD2 aligns across 8 bases. Germline V gene lookup returns CDR1 SGHNT and CDR2 YYREEE (reference sequence). This CDR3 region has 13 residues. J gave up 5 bases and V 5 bases, and 5 bases lay outside the gene matches. CDR3 DNA sequence: TGTGCCAGCAGACCGGGGGGGGAGGAGACCCAGTACTTC. This gives the protein CASRPGGEETQYF.

V gene TRBV6-1 combines with J gene TRBJ2-7; D perhaps matches TRBD2 (7 bases). Germline V lookup: CDR1 MNHNS, CDR2 SASEGT. The CDR3 is made up of 15 amino acids. Trimming took off 5 bases at V and 4 bases at J, with 18 bases between the two ends. Written as DNA, the CDR3 is TGTGCCAGCAGTTTGATACAGGGAGGGGGATACGAGCAGTACTTC. It is translated as CASSLIQGGGYEQYF.

J is TRBJ1-3 and V is TRBV18; possibly TRBD1 for D (5 bases). The CDR3 consists of 16 residues. V was clipped by 1 base and J by 2 bases, with 12 bases between them. CDR1 KGHSH and CDR2 LQKENI come from the germline V gene. CDR3 residues: CASSPLQGTTGNTIYF. The CDR3 bases are TGTGCCAGCTCACCACTTCAGGGAACAACTGGAAACACCATATATTTT.

The chain joins TRBV7-2 to TRBJ2-1, with 12 bases aligning to TRBD2. The CDR3 length is 16 residues. With 5 bases clipped from V and 6 bases from J, the junction kept 8 bases outside the gene matches. Looked up from germline, CDR1 is SGHTA and CDR2 is FQGNSA. The CDR3 is CASSSRGLAGPNEQFF. CDR3 in DNA: TGTGCCAGCAGCAGCCGGGGACTAGCGGGTCCCAATGAGCAGTTCTTC.

J is TRBJ2-1 and V is TRBV15; TRBD1 is a possible D gene (5 bases). Trimming removed 8 bases from V and 6 bases from J, with 14 bases in between. Germline CDR1 is LNHNV and CDR2 is YYDKDF (reference sequence). The CDR3 has 13 residues. As DNA, the CDR3 is TGTGCCACCCTACCTTCTCAGGGCAATGAGCAGTTCTTC. Amino acid sequence: CATLPSQGNEQFF.

The chain carries TRBV7-2 and TRBJ1-2; no clear D. V was shortened by 1 base and J by 5 bases, with 20 bases between the two germline ends. In germline, CDR1 is SGHTA, CDR2 FQGNSA. The CDR3 has 17 amino acids. DNA of the CDR3: TGTGCCAGCAGCTTAGTTCTTAGGAGGGCAGGAGATTATGGCTACACCTTC. Translated: CASSLVLRRAGDYGYTF.